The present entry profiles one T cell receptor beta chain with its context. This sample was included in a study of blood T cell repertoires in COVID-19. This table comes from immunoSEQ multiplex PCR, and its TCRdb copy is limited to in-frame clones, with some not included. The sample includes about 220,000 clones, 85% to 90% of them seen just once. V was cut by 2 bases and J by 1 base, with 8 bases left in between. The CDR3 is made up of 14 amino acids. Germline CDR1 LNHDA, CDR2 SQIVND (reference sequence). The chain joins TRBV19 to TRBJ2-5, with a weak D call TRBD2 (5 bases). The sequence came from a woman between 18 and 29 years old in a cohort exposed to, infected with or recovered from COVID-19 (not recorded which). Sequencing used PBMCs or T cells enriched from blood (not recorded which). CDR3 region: CASSIIGLQETQYF. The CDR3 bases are TGTGCCAGTAGTATAATAGGACTCCAAGAGACCCAGTACTTC.